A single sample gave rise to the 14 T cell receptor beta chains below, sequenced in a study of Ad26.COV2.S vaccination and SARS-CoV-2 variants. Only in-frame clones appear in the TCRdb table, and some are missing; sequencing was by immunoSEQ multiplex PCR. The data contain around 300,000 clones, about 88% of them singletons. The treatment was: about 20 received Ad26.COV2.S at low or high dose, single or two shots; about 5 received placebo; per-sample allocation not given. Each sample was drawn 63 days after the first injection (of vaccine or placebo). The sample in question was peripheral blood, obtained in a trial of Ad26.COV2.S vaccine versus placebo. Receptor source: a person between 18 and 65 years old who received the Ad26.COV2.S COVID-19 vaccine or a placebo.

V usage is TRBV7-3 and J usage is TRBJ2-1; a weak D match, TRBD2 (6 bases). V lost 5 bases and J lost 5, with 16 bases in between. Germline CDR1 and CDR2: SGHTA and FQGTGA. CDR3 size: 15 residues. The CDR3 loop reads CASSPLGGTHNEQFF. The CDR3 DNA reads TGTGCCAGCAGCCCCCTCGGCGGGACTCACAATGAGCAGTTCTTC.

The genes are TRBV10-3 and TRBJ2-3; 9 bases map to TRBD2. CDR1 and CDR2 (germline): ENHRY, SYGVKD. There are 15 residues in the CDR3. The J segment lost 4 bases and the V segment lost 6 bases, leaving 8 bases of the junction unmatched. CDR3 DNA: TGTGCCATCAGGGGGGGTAGCGGGGGTGCAGATACGCAGTATTTT. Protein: CAIRGGSGGADTQYF.

The CDR3 DNA sequence: TGTGCCAGCAGCCTCAAAGGGCAAACCACTGAAGCTTTCTTT. Translation: CASSLKGQTTEAFF. This chain links TRBV3-1 (or the pseudogene TRBV3-2) with TRBJ1-1; D remains ambiguous. The CDR3 covers 14 residues. Germline CDR1 and CDR2: LGHDT and YNNKEL (reference sequence). V was cut by 4 bases and J by 4 bases, with 13 bases left in between.

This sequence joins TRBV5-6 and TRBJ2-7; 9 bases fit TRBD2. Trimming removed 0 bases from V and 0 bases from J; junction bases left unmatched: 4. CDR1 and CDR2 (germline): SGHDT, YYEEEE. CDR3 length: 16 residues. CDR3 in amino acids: CASSLALTSGSYEQYF. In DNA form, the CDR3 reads TGTGCCAGCAGCTTGGCCCTGACTAGCGGCTCCTACGAGCAGTACTTC.

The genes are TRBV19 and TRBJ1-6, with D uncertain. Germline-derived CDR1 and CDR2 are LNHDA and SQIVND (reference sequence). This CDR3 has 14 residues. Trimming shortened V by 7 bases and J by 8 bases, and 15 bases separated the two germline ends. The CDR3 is CASKRTRRDSPLHF. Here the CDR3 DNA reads TGTGCCAGTAAGAGGACCCGTCGGGATTCACCCCTCCACTTT.

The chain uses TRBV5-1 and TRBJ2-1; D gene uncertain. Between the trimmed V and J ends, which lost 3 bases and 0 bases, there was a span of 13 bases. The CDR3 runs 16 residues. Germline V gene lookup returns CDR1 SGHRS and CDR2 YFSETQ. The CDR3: CASSYEQRSSYNEQFF. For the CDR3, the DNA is TGCGCCAGCAGCTATGAACAGAGGAGCTCCTACAATGAGCAGTTCTTC.

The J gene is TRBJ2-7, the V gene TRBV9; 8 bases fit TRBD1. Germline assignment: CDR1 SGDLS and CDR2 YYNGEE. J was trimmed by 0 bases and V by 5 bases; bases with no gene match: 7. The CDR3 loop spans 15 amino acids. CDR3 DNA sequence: TGTGCCAGCAGTAGAAGGACAGGGAGCTCCTACGAGCAGTACTTC. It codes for CASSRRTGSSYEQYF.

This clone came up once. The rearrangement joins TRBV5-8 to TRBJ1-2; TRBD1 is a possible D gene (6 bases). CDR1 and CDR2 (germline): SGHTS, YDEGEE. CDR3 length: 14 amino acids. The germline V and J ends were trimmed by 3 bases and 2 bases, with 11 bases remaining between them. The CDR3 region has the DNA TGTGCCAGCAGCTCCACTACAGGGAACTATGGCTACACCTTC. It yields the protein CASSSTTGNYGYTF.

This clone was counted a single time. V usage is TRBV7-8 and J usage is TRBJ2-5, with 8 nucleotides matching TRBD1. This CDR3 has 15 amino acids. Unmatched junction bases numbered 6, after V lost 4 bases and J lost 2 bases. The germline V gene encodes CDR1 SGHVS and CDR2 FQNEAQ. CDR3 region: CASSSSGQGQETQYF. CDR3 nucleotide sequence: TGTGCCAGCAGCTCCTCAGGACAGGGACAAGAGACCCAGTACTTC.

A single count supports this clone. CDR3 amino acids: CASSLQSATNEKLFF. The CDR3 DNA reads TGTGCCAGCAGTTTACAGTCCGCAACTAATGAAAAACTGTTTTTT. The chain carries TRBV28 and TRBJ1-4; D gene uncertain. The CDR3 length is 15 residues. Between the trimmed V and J ends, which lost 2 bases and 0 bases, there was a span of 7 bases. Germline assignment: CDR1 MDHEN and CDR2 SYDVKM.

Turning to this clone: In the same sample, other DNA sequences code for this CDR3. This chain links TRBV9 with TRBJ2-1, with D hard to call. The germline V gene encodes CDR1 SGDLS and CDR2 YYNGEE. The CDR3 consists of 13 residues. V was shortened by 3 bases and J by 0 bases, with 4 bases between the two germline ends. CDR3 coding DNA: TGTGCCAGCAGCGGGAGCTCCTACAATGAGCAGTTCTTC. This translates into CASSGSSYNEQFF.

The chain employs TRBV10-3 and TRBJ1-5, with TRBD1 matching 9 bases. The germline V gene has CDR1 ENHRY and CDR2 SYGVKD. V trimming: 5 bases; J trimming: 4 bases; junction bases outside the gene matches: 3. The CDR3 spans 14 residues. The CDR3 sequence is CAISKTGGNQPQHF. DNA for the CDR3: TGTGCCATCAGTAAGACAGGGGGAAATCAGCCCCAGCATTTT.

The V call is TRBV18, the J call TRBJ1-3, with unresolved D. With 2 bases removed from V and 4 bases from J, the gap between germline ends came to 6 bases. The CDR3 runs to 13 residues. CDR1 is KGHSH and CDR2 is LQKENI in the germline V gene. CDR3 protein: CASSPGEGNTIYF. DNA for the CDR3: TGTGCCAGCTCACCAGGGGAAGGAAACACCATATATTTT.

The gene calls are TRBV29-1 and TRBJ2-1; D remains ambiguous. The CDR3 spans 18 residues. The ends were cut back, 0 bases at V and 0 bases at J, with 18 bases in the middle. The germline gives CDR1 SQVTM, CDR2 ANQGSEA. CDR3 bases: TGCAGCGTTGAAGAGATAGGTGCCTCCACGAGCTCCTACAATGAGCAGTTCTTC. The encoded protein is CSVEEIGASTSSYNEQFF.